What follows are 5 T cell receptor beta chains derived from one specimen sequenced in a study of blood T cells in healthy people across ages. A second roughly 6 to 12 cycle PCR used barcoded and J-beta primers. TCRdb used MiXCR to reprocess the 5' RACE reads, holding one entry per CDR3 protein. The profile shows just under 900,000 distinct CDR3 sequences, around 30% of them singletons. Sequencing was performed on blood. Every receptor here comes from a woman aged 80 or over in good health.

The J gene is TRBJ2-1, the V gene TRBV28, with D perhaps being TRBD1 or TRBD2 (5 bases each). Trimming shortened V by 9 bases and J by 11 bases, and 23 bases separated the two germline ends. From germline, CDR1 is MDHEN and CDR2 SYDVKM. The length of the CDR3 is 14 residues. As DNA, the CDR3 is TGTGCCAGTACCGGGGCAGTAACCTATCATAAGCAGTTCTTC. This sequence encodes CASTGAVTYHKQFF.

This clonotype was observed many times. The chain carries TRBV2 and TRBJ1-2; 8 positions agree with TRBD1. The CDR3 is made up of 14 amino acids. The germline CDR1 and CDR2 sequences are SNHLY and FYNNEI. Trimming at V came to 6 bases and at J to 7 bases, leaving 10 bases not matched to a gene. The CDR3 DNA follows: TGTGCCAGCAGCGGACAGGGAATGGGACTTGGCTACACCTTC. It translates to CASSGQGMGLGYTF.

This chain connects TRBV7-9 to TRBJ2-2; 7 bases fit TRBD2. Germline values: CDR1 SEHNR, CDR2 FQNEAQ (reference sequence). The V segment lost 5 bases and the J segment 6 bases; nucleotides outside the gene matches: 6. This CDR3 contains 14 residues. Here the CDR3 DNA reads TGTGCCAGCAGCCGGCTAGCGGTCGCCGGGGAGCTGTTTTTT. Amino acid sequence: CASSRLAVAGELFF.

This clonotype was seen more than once but under ten times. The V and J genes are TRBV7-2 and TRBJ1-1; D gene uncertain. The CDR3 is 13 amino acids. Germline V gene lookup returns CDR1 SGHTA and CDR2 FQGNSA. V was pared by 5 bases and J by 6 bases, with 13 bases between. The CDR3 loop is CASSRTGGAEAFF. CDR3 bases: TGTGCCAGCAGCCGGACCGGCGGGGCTGAAGCTTTCTTT.

For this clonotype: It is unclear where the CDR3 begins or ends on the DNA, so no DNA is shown, and the CDR3 is as TCRdb lists it. J is TRBJ1-2 and V is TRBV11-1; the table's D gene call, TRBD1, was not cross checked with the DNA. Per germline, CDR1 SGHAT and CDR2 FQDESV (reference sequence). The CDR3 is 13 residues long, ends included. CDR3 amino acids: CASSFGTGSQVTF.